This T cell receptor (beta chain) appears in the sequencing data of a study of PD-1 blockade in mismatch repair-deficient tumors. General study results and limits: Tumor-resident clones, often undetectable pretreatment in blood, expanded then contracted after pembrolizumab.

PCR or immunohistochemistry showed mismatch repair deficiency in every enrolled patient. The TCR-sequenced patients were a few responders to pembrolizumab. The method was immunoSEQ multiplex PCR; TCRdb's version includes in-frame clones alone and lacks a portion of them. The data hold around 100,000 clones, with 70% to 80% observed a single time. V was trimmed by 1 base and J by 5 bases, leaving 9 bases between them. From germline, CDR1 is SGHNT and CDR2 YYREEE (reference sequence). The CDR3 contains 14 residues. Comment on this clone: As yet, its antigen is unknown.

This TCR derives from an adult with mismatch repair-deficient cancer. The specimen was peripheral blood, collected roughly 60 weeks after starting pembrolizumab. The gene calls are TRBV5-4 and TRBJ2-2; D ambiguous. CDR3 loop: CASSLPGVTGELFF. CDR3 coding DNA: TGTGCCAGCAGCTTGCCTGGGGTAACCGGGGAGCTGTTTTTT.